This is a list of T cell receptor beta chains from one sample in a study of response to subunit inactivated influenza vaccine. TCRdb called the RT-PCR reads again in MiXCR, with one record for every CDR3 protein. The sample has under 550,000 distinct CDR3 sequences, approximately 7.3% seen once. This specimen was PBMCs from blood, taken less than 25 months after vaccination. These receptor sequences come from a man aged 45-69 years who received an inactivated influenza vaccine. Both conserved end residues are part of each CDR3. A D gene is named only where the DNA matches it firmly. Clone size, where shown, is once, few, many, or a class for clones that have expanded.

TRBD2	TRBV12-3/TRBV12-4	NA	TRBJ2-2	CASRRGSNTGELFF	TGTGCCAGCAGGCGGGGGAGTAACACCGGGGAGCTGTTTTTT
NA	TRBV7-6	few	TRBJ1-1	CASSLGPNEAFF	TGTGCCAGCAGCTTAGGCCCAAATGAAGCTTTCTTT
NA	TRBV20-1	NA	TRBJ2-3	CSARGVLGADTQYF	TGCAGTGCTAGGGGCGTTTTGGGTGCAGATACGCAGTATTTT
TRBD2	TRBV4-3	few	TRBJ2-3	CASSQDPSGSSGTQYF	TGCGCCAGCAGCCAAGACCCTAGCGGGAGTTCTGGTACGCAGTATTTT
NA	TRBV12-3/TRBV12-4	NA	TRBJ2-7	CASTAGVLPEQYF	TGTGCCAGCACGGCAGGGGTCCTCCCGGAGCAGTACTTC
NA	TRBV5-1	NA	TRBJ2-1	CASSIGQWENEQFF	TGCGCCAGCAGCATAGGACAGTGGGAGAATGAGCAGTTCTTC
NA	TRBV7-2	NA	TRBJ2-1	CASSLDGLKQFF	TGTGCCAGCAGCTTAGACGGTCTCAAGCAGTTCTTC
NA	TRBV29-1	many	TRBJ2-1	CSVRGGGNEQFF	TGCAGCGTTCGAGGCGGCGGCAATGAGCAGTTCTTC
NA	TRBV27	many	TRBJ2-7	CASSVSTVAHEQYF	TGTGCCAGCAGTGTATCTACAGTGGCTCACGAGCAGTACTTC
TRBD2	TRBV6-1	NA	TRBJ2-3	CASRKLAASTDTQYF	TGTGCCAGCAGGAAACTAGCGGCCAGCACAGATACGCAGTATTTT
TRBD1	TRBV20-1	many	TRBJ1-6	CSAGPTGSSYNSPLHF	TGCAGTGCCGGCCCGACAGGGAGCTCCTATAATTCACCCCTCCACTTT
TRBD1	TRBV20-1	many	TRBJ2-1	CSANPTGVNEQFF	TGCAGTGCTAACCCGACAGGGGTCAATGAGCAGTTCTTC
NA	TRBV7-3	few	TRBJ2-3	CASSRGSSDTQYF	TGTGCCAGCAGCCGGGGGAGCTCAGATACGCAGTATTTT
TRBD2	TRBV5-8	few	TRBJ2-5	CASSSGRLAGLQETQYF	TGTGCCAGCAGCTCGGGCCGACTAGCGGGACTCCAAGAGACCCAGTACTTC
TRBD1	TRBV6-1	NA	TRBJ1-1	CASSAQQGRVNTEAFF	TGTGCCAGCAGTGCGCAACAGGGGAGGGTGAACACTGAAGCTTTCTTT
NA	TRBV9	few	TRBJ1-4	CASSRAGSNEKLFF	TGTGCCAGCAGCCGAGCGGGCTCTAATGAAAAACTGTTTTTT
TRBD1	TRBV15	many	TRBJ1-2	CATSREGGGGGYTF	TGTGCCACCAGCAGAGAAGGGGGCGGGGGCGGCTACACCTTC
TRBD2	TRBV6-5	few	TRBJ2-5	CASSYSGLVQETQYF	TGTGCCAGCAGTTACTCTGGACTAGTCCAAGAGACCCAGTACTTC
NA	TRBV7-9	many	TRBJ2-2	CASSSWNTGELFF	TGTGCCAGCAGTTCTTGGAACACCGGGGAGCTGTTTTTT
NA	TRBV6-5	NA	TRBJ2-2	CASRSSGTRTGELFF	TGTGCCAGCAGATCCTCCGGGACACGGACCGGGGAGCTGTTTTTT
NA	TRBV5-1	few	TRBJ1-1	CASSERVGGTEAFF	TGCGCCAGCAGCGAAAGGGTTGGAGGCACTGAAGCTTTCTTT
NA	TRBV6-5	many	TRBJ2-3	CASSYSGTSTDTQYF	TGTGCCAGCAGTTACTCAGGGACTAGCACAGATACGCAGTATTTT
NA	TRBV24-1	few	TRBJ2-7	CATSDARPGGRFVYEQYF	TGTGCCACCAGTGACGCGCGACCCGGGGGGCGCTTTGTGTACGAGCAGTACTTC
NA	TRBV2	few	TRBJ1-6	CASLRATNSPLHF	TGTGCCAGCCTTCGAGCGACTAATTCACCCCTCCACTTT
TRBD1	TRBV20-1	NA	TRBJ2-2	CSAPGRGKDTGELFF	TGCAGTGCTCCCGGCAGGGGGAAGGACACCGGGGAGCTGTTTTTT
NA	TRBV5-1	many	TRBJ2-5	CASSHGRNQETQYF	TGCGCCAGCAGCCACGGACGGAACCAAGAGACCCAGTACTTC
NA	TRBV3-1	NA	TRBJ2-7	CASSPIQIPNSYEQYF	TGTGCCAGCAGCCCCATCCAGATTCCTAACTCCTACGAGCAGTACTTC
TRBD2	TRBV20-1	many	TRBJ2-3	CSAKTSGGTDTQYF	TGCAGTGCCAAGACTAGCGGGGGCACAGATACGCAGTATTTT
NA	TRBV10-3	NA	TRBJ2-3	CAISVIDTQYF	TGTGCCATCAGCGTAATAGATACGCAGTATTTT
NA	TRBV4-3	medium-sized	TRBJ2-1	CASSQGLFYNEQFF	TGCGCCAGCAGCCAAGGTCTTTTCTACAATGAGCAGTTCTTC
NA	TRBV7-9	many	TRBJ2-2	CASSLARTSKDGELFF	TGTGCCAGCAGCTTAGCCCGTACTAGTAAGGACGGGGAGCTGTTTTTT
TRBD1	TRBV27	few	TRBJ2-1	CASSPGQGNNEQFF	TGTGCCAGCAGTCCTGGACAGGGTAACAATGAGCAGTTCTTC
TRBD2	TRBV4-3	NA	TRBJ2-1	CASSRTGTSRYNEQFF	TGCGCCAGCAGCCGAACCGGGACTAGCCGGTACAATGAGCAGTTCTTC
TRBD1	TRBV4-3	few	TRBJ2-7	CASSQVPTGDYEQYF	TGCGCCAGCAGCCAAGTACCCACAGGGGACTACGAGCAGTACTTC
TRBD1	TRBV6-2/TRBV6-3	few	TRBJ2-7	CASSYLLPGQGHEQYF	TGTGCCAGCAGTTATTTACTTCCGGGACAGGGGCACGAGCAGTACTTC
NA	TRBV12-3/TRBV12-4	many	TRBJ1-6	CASSLVGGNSPLHF	TGTGCCAGCAGTTTAGTGGGGGGGAATTCACCCCTCCACTTT
NA	TRBV3-1	many	TRBJ1-1	CASSQGGWNTEAFF	TGTGCCAGCAGCCAAGGCGGTTGGAACACTGAAGCTTTCTTT
NA	TRBV24-1	NA	TRBJ2-1	CATRSSYNEQFF	TGTGCCACCCGATCCTCCTACAATGAGCAGTTCTTC
TRBD2	TRBV6-1	many	TRBJ2-3	CASNPSGGITDTQYF	TGTGCCAGCAATCCTAGCGGGGGGATCACAGATACGCAGTATTTT
TRBD2	TRBV12-3/TRBV12-4	many	TRBJ2-1	CASSISGGFNEQFF	TGTGCCAGCAGTATAAGCGGGGGGTTTAATGAGCAGTTCTTC
NA	TRBV5-1	many	TRBJ2-1	CASSYGVLSGREQFF	TGCGCCAGCAGCTACGGCGTTCTTAGCGGTCGAGAGCAGTTCTTC
TRBD2	TRBV6-2/TRBV6-3	many	TRBJ2-7	CASSSTSGSDEQYF	TGTGCCAGCAGTTCGACTAGCGGGAGCGACGAGCAGTACTTC
NA	TRBV7-2	many	TRBJ2-3	CASSPVNRMDTQYF	TGTGCCAGCAGCCCTGTTAACAGAATGGATACGCAGTATTTT
NA	TRBV18	NA	TRBJ1-2	CASSPRFREINYGYTF	TGTGCCAGCTCACCACGGTTTAGGGAGATTAACTATGGCTACACCTTC
TRBD2	TRBV20-1	NA	TRBJ2-5	CSARALGGDRETQYF	TGCAGTGCTAGAGCCCTGGGGGGGGACCGGGAGACCCAGTACTTC
NA	TRBV4-1	few	TRBJ2-1	CASSLGGPRGEQFF	TGCGCCAGCAGCCTCGGGGGGCCCCGGGGTGAGCAGTTCTTC
NA	TRBV27	few	TRBJ2-6	CASSRPPGSGANVLTF	TGTGCCAGCAGTCGACCCCCCGGCTCTGGGGCCAACGTCCTGACTTTC